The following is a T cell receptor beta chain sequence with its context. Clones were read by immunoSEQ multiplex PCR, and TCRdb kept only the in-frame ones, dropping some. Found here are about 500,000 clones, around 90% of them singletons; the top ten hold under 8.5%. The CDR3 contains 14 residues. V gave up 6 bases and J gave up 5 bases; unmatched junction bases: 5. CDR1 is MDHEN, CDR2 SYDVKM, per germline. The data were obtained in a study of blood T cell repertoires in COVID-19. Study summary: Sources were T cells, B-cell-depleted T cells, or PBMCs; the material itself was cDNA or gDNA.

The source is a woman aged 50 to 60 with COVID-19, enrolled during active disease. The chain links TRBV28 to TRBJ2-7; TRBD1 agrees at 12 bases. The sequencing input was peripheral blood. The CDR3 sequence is CASRRDRGQDEQYF. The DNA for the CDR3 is TGTGCCAGCAGACGGGACAGGGGGCAGGACGAGCAGTACTTC. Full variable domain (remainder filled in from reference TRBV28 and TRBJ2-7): DVKVTQSSRYLVKRTGEKVFLECVQDMDHENMFWYRQDPGLGLRLIYFSYDVKMKEKGDIPEGYSVSREKKERFSLILESASTNQTSMYLCASRRDRGQDEQYFGPGTRLTVT.